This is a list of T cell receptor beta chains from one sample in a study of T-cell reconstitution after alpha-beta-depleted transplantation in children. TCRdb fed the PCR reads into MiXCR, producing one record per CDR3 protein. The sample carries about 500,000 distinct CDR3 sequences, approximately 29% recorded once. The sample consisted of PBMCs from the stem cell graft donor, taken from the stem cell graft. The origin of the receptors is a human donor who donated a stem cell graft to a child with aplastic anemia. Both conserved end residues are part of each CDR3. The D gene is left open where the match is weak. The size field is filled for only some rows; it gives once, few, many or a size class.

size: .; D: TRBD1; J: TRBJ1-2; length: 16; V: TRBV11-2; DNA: TGTGCCAGCAGCTTAGAGGCGGGGACAGGACCCTATGGCTACACCTTC; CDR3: CASSLEAGTGPYGYTF
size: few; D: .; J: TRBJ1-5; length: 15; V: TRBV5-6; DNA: TGTGCCAGCAGTTTTGGGCGGGCTAGCAATCAGCCCCAGCATTTT; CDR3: CASSFGRASNQPQHF
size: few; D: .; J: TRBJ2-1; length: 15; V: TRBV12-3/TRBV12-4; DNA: TGTGCCAGCAGTTCCCTACCCTTAGTCGGCAATGAGCAGTTCTTC; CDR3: CASSSLPLVGNEQFF
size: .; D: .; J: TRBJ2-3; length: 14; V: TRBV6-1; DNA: TGTGCCAGCAAAGGAGGGGGCGGCACAGATACGCAGTATTTT; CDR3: CASKGGGGTDTQYF
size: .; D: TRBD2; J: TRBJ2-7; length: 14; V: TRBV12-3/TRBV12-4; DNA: TGTGCCAGCAGCCGGAGCGGGGGTCCCTACGAGCAGTACTTC; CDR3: CASSRSGGPYEQYF
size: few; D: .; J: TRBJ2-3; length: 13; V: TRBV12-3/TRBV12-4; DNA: TGTGCCAGCAGCCTCGTCCCCACAGATACGCAGTATTTT; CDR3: CASSLVPTDTQYF
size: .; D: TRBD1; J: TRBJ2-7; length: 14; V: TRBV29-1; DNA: TGCAGCGTGGCCCCGGGACAGGGGATAAACGAGCAGTACTTC; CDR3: CSVAPGQGINEQYF
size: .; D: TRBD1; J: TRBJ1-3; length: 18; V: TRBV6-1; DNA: TGTGCCAGCAGAGAGACAGGGGGCAACCTCTGGGCCGGAAACACCATATATTTT; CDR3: CASRETGGNLWAGNTIYF
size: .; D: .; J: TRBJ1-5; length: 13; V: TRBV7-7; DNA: TGTGCCAGCAGCTCCTCAGAGACGGAGCCCCAGCATTTT; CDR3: CASSSSETEPQHF
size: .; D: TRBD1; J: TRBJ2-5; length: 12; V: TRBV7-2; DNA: TGTGCCAGCAGCTTATACAGGGGCACCCAGTACTTC; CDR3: CASSLYRGTQYF
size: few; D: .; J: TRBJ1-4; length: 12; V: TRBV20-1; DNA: TGCAGTGCCTTCTCGGGGGGCGAAAAACTGTTTTTT; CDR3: CSAFSGGEKLFF
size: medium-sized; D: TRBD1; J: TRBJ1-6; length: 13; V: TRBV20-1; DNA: TGCAGTGCTGGGACAGGCACTAATTCACCCCTCCACTTT; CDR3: CSAGTGTNSPLHF
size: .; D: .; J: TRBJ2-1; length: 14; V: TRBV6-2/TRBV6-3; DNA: TGTGCCAGCAGTCCCCGGGAGATCATCGATGAGCAGTTCTTC; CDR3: CASSPREIIDEQFF
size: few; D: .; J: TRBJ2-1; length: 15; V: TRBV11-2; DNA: TGTGCCAGCGGGGGTAGCGGTTGGACCTACAATGAGCAGTTCTTC; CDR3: CASGGSGWTYNEQFF
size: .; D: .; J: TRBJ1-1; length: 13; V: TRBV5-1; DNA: TGCGCCAGCAGCGAGACTCCGGGCACTGAAGCTTTCTTT; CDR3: CASSETPGTEAFF
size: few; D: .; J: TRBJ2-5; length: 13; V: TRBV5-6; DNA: TGTGCCAGCAGCTTTGAGGACCAAGAGACCCAGTACTTC; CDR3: CASSFEDQETQYF
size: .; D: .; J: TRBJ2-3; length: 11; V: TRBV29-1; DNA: TGTAGTGGATCTAGCACAGATACGCAGTATTTT; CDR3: CSGSSTDTQYF
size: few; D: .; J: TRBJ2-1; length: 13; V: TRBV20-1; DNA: TGCAGTGCTAGACGCAGAAACTCCAATGAGCAGTTCTTC; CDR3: CSARRRNSNEQFF
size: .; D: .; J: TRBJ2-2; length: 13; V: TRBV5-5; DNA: TGTGCCAGCAGCCCCCACCGATCGGGGGAGCTGTTTTTT; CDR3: CASSPHRSGELFF
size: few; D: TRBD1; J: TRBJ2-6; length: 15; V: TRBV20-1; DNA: TGCAGTGCGCAAAAGGGGGCAGCAGGGGCCAACGTCCTGACTTTC; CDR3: CSAQKGAAGANVLTF
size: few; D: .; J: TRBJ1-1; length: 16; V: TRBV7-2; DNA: TGTGCCAGCAGCCCAAGGGGGGGCAAGTTTAACACTGAAGCTTTCTTT; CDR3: CASSPRGGKFNTEAFF
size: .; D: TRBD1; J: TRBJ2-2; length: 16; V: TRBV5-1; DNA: TGCGCCAGCACCTTCGATACAGGGGGCGGTACCGGGGAGCTGTTTTTT; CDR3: CASTFDTGGGTGELFF
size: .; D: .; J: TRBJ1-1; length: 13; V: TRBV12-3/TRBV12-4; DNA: TGTGCCAGCAGTTTAAGCGGTAGGGCTGAAGCTTTCTTT; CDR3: CASSLSGRAEAFF
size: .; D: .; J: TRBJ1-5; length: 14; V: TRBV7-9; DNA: TGTGCCAGCAGCTTAGACAGGGAAAATCAGCCCCAGCATTTT; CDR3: CASSLDRENQPQHF
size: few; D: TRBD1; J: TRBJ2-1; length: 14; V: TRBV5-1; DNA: TGCGCCAGCAGCTTGCCCCAGGGGGCGAATGAGCAGTTCTTC; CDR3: CASSLPQGANEQFF
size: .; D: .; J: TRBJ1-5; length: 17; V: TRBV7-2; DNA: TGTGCCAGCAGCCCTATTGGCAGGGGAAGAAGCAATCAGCCCCAGCATTTT; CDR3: CASSPIGRGRSNQPQHF
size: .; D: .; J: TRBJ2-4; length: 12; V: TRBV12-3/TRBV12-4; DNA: TGTGCCAGCAATGGGGCCAAAAACATTCAGTACTTC; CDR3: CASNGAKNIQYF
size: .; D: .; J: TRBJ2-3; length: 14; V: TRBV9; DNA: TGTGCCAGCAGCGTAGTGGCGGGACCAGATACGCAGTATTTT; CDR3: CASSVVAGPDTQYF
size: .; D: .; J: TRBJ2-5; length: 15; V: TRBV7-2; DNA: TGTGCCAGCAGCCGATCGTGGGGATGGGAAGAGACCCAGTACTTC; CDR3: CASSRSWGWEETQYF
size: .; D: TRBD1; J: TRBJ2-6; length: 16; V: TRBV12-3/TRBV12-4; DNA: TGTGCCAGCAGTCCCCGGCAGGGGGCTGGGGCCAACGTCCTGACTTTC; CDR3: CASSPRQGAGANVLTF
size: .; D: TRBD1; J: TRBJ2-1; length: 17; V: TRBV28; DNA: TGTGCCAGCAGCAGCCAGCCGGGACAGGGGGACTACAATGAGCAGTTCTTC; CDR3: CASSSQPGQGDYNEQFF
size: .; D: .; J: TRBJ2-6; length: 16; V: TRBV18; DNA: TGTGCCAGCTCACCCATTGACTCCTCAGGGGCCAACGTCCTGACTTTC; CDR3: CASSPIDSSGANVLTF
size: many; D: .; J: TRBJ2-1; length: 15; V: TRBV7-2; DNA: TGTGCCAGCAGCTTGGCAGGGAGTGCCTACAATGAGCAGTTCTTC; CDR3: CASSLAGSAYNEQFF
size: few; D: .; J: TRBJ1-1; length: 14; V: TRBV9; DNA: TGTGCCAGCAGCACCAGAAGGGTTGACACTGAAGCTTTCTTT; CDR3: CASSTRRVDTEAFF
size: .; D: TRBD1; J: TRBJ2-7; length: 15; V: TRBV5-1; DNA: TGCGCCAGCAGCTTGGGACAGGGTGCAACCTACGAGCAGTACTTC; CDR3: CASSLGQGATYEQYF
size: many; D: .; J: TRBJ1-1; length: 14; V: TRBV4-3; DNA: TGCGCCAGCAGCCAAGATTTGGAGGACAGTAGAGCTTTCTTT; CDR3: CASSQDLEDSRAFF
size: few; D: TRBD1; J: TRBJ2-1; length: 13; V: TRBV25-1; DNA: TGTGCCAGCGGGACAGGGGGATGGAATGAGCAGTTCTTC; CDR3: CASGTGGWNEQFF
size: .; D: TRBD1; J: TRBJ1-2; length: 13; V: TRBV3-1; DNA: TGTGCCAGCAGCCAAGGGACAGGGTTTGGCTACACCTTC; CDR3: CASSQGTGFGYTF
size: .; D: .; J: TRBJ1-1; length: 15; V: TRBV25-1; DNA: TGTGCCAGCAGTGGTTTCGGACAGCTGAACACTGAAGCTTTCTTT; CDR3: CASSGFGQLNTEAFF
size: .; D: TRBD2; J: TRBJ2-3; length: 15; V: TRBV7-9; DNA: TGTGCCAGCAGGATTACTAGCGGGAGAACAGATACGCAGTATTTT; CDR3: CASRITSGRTDTQYF
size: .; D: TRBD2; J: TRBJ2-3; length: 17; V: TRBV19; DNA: TGTGCCAGTAGCCGCGGGACTAGCGGGTATAGCACAGATACGCAGTATTTT; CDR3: CASSRGTSGYSTDTQYF
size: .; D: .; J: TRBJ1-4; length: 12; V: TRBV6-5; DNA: TGTGCCAGCAGTGCGGACTGGGAAAAACTGTTTTTT; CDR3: CASSADWEKLFF
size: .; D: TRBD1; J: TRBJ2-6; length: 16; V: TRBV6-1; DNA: TGTGCCACCGCCGTGGACAGGGCGTTTGGGGCCAACGTCCTGACTTTC; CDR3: CATAVDRAFGANVLTF
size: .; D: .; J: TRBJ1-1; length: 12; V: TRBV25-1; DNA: TGTGCCAGCAGTGAGAGTTGGGGGAAAGCTTTCTTT; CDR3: CASSESWGKAFF
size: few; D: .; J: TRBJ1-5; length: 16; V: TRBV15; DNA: TGTGCCACCAGCAGGAGAGGACGGGGGGCCAATCAGCCCCAGCATTTT; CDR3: CATSRRGRGANQPQHF
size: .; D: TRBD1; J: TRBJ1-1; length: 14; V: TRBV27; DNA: TGTGCCAGCAGTATGGGACAGATGAACACTGAAGCTTTCTTT; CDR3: CASSMGQMNTEAFF
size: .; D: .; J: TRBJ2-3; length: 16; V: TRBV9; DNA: TGTGCCAGCAGTGGACCTATAGGTCTAGTGGCAGATACGCAGTATTTT; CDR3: CASSGPIGLVADTQYF
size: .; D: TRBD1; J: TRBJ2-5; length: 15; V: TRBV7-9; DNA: TGTGCCAGCAGTTCGACAGGGGGATTCCAAGAGACCCAGTACTTC; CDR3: CASSSTGGFQETQYF
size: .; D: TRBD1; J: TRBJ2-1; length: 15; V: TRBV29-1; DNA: TGCAGCGTTAAGGTCCGGGACAGGGGGCGTGATGAGCAGTTCTTC; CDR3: CSVKVRDRGRDEQFF
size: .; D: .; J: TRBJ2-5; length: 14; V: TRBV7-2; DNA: TGTGCCAGCAGCTTAGGCAGATACCAAGAGACCCAGTACTTC; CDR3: CASSLGRYQETQYF
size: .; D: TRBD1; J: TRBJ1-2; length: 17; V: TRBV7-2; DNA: TGTGCCAGCAGCTTAGCGCTATACGGGACAGGGATGGATGGCTACACCTTC; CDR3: CASSLALYGTGMDGYTF
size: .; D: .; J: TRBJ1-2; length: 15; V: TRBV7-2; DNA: TGTGCCAGCAGCCCCGGGACCGACCCCCGGTATGGCTACACCTTC; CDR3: CASSPGTDPRYGYTF
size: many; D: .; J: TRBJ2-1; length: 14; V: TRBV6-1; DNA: TGTGCCAGCAGTGACGGAGATGGCTACAATGAGCAGTTCTTC; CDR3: CASSDGDGYNEQFF
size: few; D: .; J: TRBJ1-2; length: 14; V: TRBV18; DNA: TGTGCCAGCTCACCCATGAAGGGCGACTATGGCTACACCTTC; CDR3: CASSPMKGDYGYTF
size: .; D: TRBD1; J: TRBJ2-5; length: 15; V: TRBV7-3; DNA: TGTGCCAGCAGCTTAACGGGACAGCTCTCCGAGACCCAGTACTTC; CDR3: CASSLTGQLSETQYF